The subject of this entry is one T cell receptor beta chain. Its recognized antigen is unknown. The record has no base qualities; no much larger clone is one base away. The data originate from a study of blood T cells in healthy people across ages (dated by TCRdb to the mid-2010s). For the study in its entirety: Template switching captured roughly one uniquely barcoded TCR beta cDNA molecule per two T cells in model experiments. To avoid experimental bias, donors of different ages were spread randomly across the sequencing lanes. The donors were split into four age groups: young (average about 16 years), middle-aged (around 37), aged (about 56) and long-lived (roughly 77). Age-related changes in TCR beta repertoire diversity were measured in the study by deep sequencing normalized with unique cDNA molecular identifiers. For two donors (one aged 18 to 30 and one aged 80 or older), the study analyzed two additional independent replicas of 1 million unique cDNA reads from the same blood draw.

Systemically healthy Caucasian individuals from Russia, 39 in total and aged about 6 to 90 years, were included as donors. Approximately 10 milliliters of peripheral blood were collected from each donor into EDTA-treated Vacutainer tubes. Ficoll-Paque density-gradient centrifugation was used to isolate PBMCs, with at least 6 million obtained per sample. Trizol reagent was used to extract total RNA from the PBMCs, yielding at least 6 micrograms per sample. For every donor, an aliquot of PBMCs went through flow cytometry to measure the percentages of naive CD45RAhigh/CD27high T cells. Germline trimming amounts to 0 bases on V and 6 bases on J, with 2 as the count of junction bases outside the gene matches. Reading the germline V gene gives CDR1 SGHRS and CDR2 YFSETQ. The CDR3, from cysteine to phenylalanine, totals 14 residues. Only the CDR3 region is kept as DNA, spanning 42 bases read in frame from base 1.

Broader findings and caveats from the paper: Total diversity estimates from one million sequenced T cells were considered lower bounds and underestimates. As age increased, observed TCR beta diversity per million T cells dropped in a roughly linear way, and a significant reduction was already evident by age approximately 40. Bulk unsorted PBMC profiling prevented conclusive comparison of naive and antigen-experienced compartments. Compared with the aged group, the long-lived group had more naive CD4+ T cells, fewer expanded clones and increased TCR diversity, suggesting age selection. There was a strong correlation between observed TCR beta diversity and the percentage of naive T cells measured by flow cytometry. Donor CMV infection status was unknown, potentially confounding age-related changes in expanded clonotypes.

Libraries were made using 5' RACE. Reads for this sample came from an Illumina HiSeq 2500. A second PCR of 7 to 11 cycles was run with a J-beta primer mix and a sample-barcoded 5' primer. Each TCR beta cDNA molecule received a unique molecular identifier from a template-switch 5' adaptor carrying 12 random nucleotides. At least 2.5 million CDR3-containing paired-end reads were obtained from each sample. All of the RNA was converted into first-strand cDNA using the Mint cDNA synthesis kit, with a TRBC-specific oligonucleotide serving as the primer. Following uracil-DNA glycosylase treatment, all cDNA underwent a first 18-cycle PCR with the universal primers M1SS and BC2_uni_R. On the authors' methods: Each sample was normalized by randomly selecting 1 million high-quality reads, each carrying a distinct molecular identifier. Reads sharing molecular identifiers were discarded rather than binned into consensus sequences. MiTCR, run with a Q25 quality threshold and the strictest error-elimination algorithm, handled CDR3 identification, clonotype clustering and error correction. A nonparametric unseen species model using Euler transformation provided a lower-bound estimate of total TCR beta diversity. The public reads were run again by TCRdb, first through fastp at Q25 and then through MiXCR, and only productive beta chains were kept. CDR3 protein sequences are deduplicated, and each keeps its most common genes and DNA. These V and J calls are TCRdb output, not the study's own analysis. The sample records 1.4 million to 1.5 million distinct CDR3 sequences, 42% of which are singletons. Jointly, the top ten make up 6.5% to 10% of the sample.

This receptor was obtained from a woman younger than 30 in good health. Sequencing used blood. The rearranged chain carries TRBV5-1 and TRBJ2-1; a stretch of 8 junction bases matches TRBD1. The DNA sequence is TGCGCCAGCAGCTTGGGGACAGGGATCAATGAGCAGTTCTTC. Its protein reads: CASSLGTGINEQFF.